A selection of T cell receptor beta chains follows, all from one sample in a study of blood T cell repertoires in COVID-19. Libraries were prepared by immunoSEQ multiplex PCR; TCRdb keeps only in-frame clonotypes and omits some of them. Of around 150,000 clones listed, around 81% were seen once; the top ten hold 6.2%. Sequencing was carried out using PBMCs or T cells enriched from blood (not recorded which). These receptors all stem from a woman in her thirties or forties who had recovered from COVID-19. The CDR3 runs from the conserved cysteine through the conserved F or W. D genes are given only for firm matches. Rows may omit the clone size; those that give it use once, few, many or a size class.

D: TRBD1; V: TRBV7-9; J: TRBJ1-2; size: -; DNA: TGTGCCAGCAGCTCCACAGGGGATGCTAACTATGGCTACACCTTC; CDR3: CASSSTGDANYGYTF
D: -; V: TRBV7-9; J: TRBJ2-2; size: -; DNA: TGTGCCAGCAGCTTCGGCGAGGCGGACAAGAACACCGGGGAGCTGTTTTTT; CDR3: CASSFGEADKNTGELFF
D: -; V: TRBV21-1; J: TRBJ2-1; size: -; DNA: TGTGCCAGCAGGGACACTTACAATGAGCAGTTCTTC; CDR3: CASRDTYNEQFF
D: -; V: TRBV30; J: TRBJ2-7; size: once; DNA: TGTGCCTGGAGGATCCACTCCCTAACCTACGAGCAGTACTTC; CDR3: CAWRIHSLTYEQYF
D: -; V: TRBV27; J: TRBJ1-1; size: -; DNA: TGTGCCAGCAGGGCGACAGGGAACACTGAAGCTTTCTTT; CDR3: CASRATGNTEAFF
D: -; V: TRBV18; J: TRBJ1-1; size: -; DNA: TGTGCCAGCTCACCAGGGGGGGTGAACACTGAAGCTTTCTTT; CDR3: CASSPGGVNTEAFF
D: TRBD2; V: TRBV10-3; J: TRBJ2-1; size: -; DNA: TGTGCCATCAGTTCCGGGACTAGCGGATACAATGAGCAGTTCTTC; CDR3: CAISSGTSGYNEQFF
D: -; V: TRBV4-1; J: TRBJ1-1; size: -; DNA: TGCGCCAGCAGCCACCGTACAGAGAACACTGAAGCTTTCTTT; CDR3: CASSHRTENTEAFF
D: TRBD2; V: TRBV6-1; J: TRBJ2-3; size: -; DNA: TGTGCCAGCAGTGACGTTAGCGGGCGCACCACAGATACGCAGTATTTT; CDR3: CASSDVSGRTTDTQYF
D: -; V: TRBV30; J: TRBJ2-1; size: -; DNA: TGTGCCTGGAGTGTGACAGTCCCCTCCTACAATGAGCAGTTCTTC; CDR3: CAWSVTVPSYNEQFF
D: -; V: TRBV5-8; J: TRBJ1-5; size: -; DNA: TGTGCCAGCAGCTTGGAAGGAGAGGGAGGTTTTGCTAATCAGCCCCAGCATTTT; CDR3: CASSLEGEGGFANQPQHF
D: TRBD2; V: TRBV30; J: TRBJ2-3; size: -; DNA: TGTGCCTGGAGCGGGGGGGACGATACGCAGTATTTT; CDR3: CAWSGGDDTQYF
D: -; V: TRBV3-1/TRBV3-2; J: TRBJ1-3; size: once; DNA: TGTGCCAGCAGCGAGGGGACTTTTGTTGGAAACACCATATATTTT; CDR3: CASSEGTFVGNTIYF
D: -; V: TRBV3-1/TRBV3-2; J: TRBJ1-2; size: -; DNA: TGTGCCAGCAGCCAATCAGAGCGAAGGTATGGCTACACCTTC; CDR3: CASSQSERRYGYTF
D: -; V: TRBV28; J: TRBJ1-3; size: -; DNA: TGTGCCAGCAGTTTAAAGGGGGTGAGCTCTGGAAACACCATATATTTT; CDR3: CASSLKGVSSGNTIYF
D: TRBD2; V: TRBV19; J: TRBJ2-1; size: few; DNA: TGTGCCACCCATAGCGGGACCTACAATGAGCAGTTCTTC; CDR3: CATHSGTYNEQFF
D: -; V: TRBV7-2; J: TRBJ1-2; size: -; DNA: TGTGCCAGCAGCTTAATCAGATCGGACAGCCGATATGGCTACACCTTC; CDR3: CASSLIRSDSRYGYTF
D: -; V: TRBV24-1; J: TRBJ2-3; size: -; DNA: TGTGCCACCAGTGATGTCGACAGTCTCACAGATACGCAGTATTTT; CDR3: CATSDVDSLTDTQYF
D: -; V: TRBV7-9; J: TRBJ2-1; size: -; DNA: TGTGCCAGCATTTCCCCCGGGACTTTTGCCCTCTCCTACAATGAGCAGTTCTTC; CDR3: CASISPGTFALSYNEQFF
D: -; V: TRBV20-1; J: TRBJ1-2; size: few; DNA: TGCAGTGCTAGGAACAGGGAAGGCTACACCTTC; CDR3: CSARNREGYTF
D: TRBD1; V: TRBV4-1; J: TRBJ2-1; size: -; DNA: TGCGCCAGCAGCCAGGAAGCCGGGACAGGGGGCAGGAATGAGCAGTTCTTC; CDR3: CASSQEAGTGGRNEQFF
D: -; V: TRBV5-1; J: TRBJ2-1; size: few; DNA: TGCGCCAGCAGCTTGTTACAGGGAAACAATGAGCAGTTCTTC; CDR3: CASSLLQGNNEQFF